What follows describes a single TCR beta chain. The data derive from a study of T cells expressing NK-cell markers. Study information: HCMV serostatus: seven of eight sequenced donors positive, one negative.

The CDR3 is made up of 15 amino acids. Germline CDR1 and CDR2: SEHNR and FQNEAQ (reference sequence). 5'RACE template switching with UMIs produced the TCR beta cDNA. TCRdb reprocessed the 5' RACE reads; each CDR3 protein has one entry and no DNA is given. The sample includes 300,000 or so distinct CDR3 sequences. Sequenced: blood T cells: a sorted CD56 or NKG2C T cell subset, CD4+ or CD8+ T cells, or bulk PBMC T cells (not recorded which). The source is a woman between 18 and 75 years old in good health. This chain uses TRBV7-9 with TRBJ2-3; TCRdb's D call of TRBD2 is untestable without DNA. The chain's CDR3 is CASSRGGGPVDTQYF.